The rows below give T cell receptor beta chains drawn from one sample of a study of T cell repertoires in cytomegalovirus infection. In TCRdb, the reads were re-called with MiXCR into one record per CDR3 protein. Here the sample spans 200,000 to 250,000 distinct CDR3 sequences, about 20% being singletons. Sequenced sample: CD8+ T cells from PBMCs. These receptors all stem from a human donor in good health (CMV status not recorded). Some clones in this sample may be carry-over from other donors' samples. CDR3s include the opening cysteine and the closing phenylalanine or tryptophan. The order of the fields is clone size, J gene, V gene, D gene, CDR3 DNA, CDR3 protein. A D gene is named only where the DNA matches it firmly. Clone size is given for some rows only: seen once, a few or many times, or a class if the clone is expanded.

. | TRBJ2-1 | TRBV12-3/TRBV12-4 | TRBD1 | TGTGCCAGCAGTCCAGGACAGGGAACGGGCAATGAGCAGTTCTTC | CASSPGQGTGNEQFF
many | TRBJ2-7 | TRBV7-9 | . | TGTGCCAGCAATGCCGGAACCTACGAGCAGTACTTC | CASNAGTYEQYF
. | TRBJ2-7 | TRBV7-8 | . | TGTGCCAGCAGTCGGGGAAGCTCCTACGAGCAGTACTTC | CASSRGSSYEQYF
few | TRBJ2-7 | TRBV7-6 | . | TGTGCCAGCAGCCCCTCTTCCCGTGGGGTAAGCGAGCAGTACTTC | CASSPSSRGVSEQYF
. | TRBJ1-6 | TRBV14 | TRBD1 | TGTGCCAGCAGATGGGACAGACGAGATTCACCCCTCCACTTT | CASRWDRRDSPLHF
. | TRBJ1-2 | TRBV4-2 | . | TGTGCCAGCAGCCAAGTGAACAACGGCTACACCTTC | CASSQVNNGYTF
many | TRBJ2-3 | TRBV7-8 | TRBD2 | TGTGCCAGCAGCTTAGGCCTAGCGGGGATCATAGATACGCAGTATTTT | CASSLGLAGIIDTQYF
. | TRBJ1-2 | TRBV20-1 | . | TGCAGTGCTCTGAATTCGGCTCGGACGCCTACCTATGGCTACACCTTC | CSALNSARTPTYGYTF
. | TRBJ2-7 | TRBV24-1 | . | TGTGCCACCTTGGACGGAGGCCCCCCTTCTACGTCGCAGTACTTC | CATLDGGPPSTSQYF
. | TRBJ2-7 | TRBV20-1 | . | TGCAGTGCTCGGACAGACAAGACCTACGAGCAGTACTTC | CSARTDKTYEQYF
once | TRBJ2-3 | TRBV14 | TRBD2 | TGTGCCAGCAGCCCGGGACTAGCGGTAGATACGCAGTATTTT | CASSPGLAVDTQYF
. | TRBJ1-2 | TRBV11-2 | . | TGTGCCAGCAGGACGGCTAACTATGGCTACACCTTC | CASRTANYGYTF
many | TRBJ2-7 | TRBV6-5 | TRBD1 | TGTGCCAGCAGTTACTCGGACAGGGGCTACGAGCAGTACTTC | CASSYSDRGYEQYF
many | TRBJ1-3 | TRBV10-3 | . | TGTGCCACCAAGATATCCTCTGGAAACACCATATATTTT | CATKISSGNTIYF
. | TRBJ2-7 | TRBV28 | . | TGTGCCAGCAGTTTCGGAGGGGCCGAGGTCTACTTC | CASSFGGAEVYF
. | TRBJ2-1 | TRBV20-1 | TRBD2 | TGCAGTGCTAGAGAACTACTAGCGGGTACGAATGAGCAGTTCTTC | CSARELLAGTNEQFF
. | TRBJ1-4 | TRBV7-6 | . | TGTGCCAGCAGCGATCCGGGACTCATCCCCAAACTGTTTTTT | CASSDPGLIPKLFF
few | TRBJ1-2 | TRBV19 | . | TGTGCCAGCAATAGAGGGATAACGGTATCGGGCTACACCTTC | CASNRGITVSGYTF
few | TRBJ2-1 | TRBV28 | . | TGTGCCAGCACCCCTGGGGTTGAGCAGTTCTTC | CASTPGVEQFF
many | TRBJ1-2 | TRBV18 | . | TGTGCCAGCTCACCACCCGGGACGAACTATGGCTACACCTTC | CASSPPGTNYGYTF
. | TRBJ1-1 | TRBV27 | . | TGTGCCAGCAGTGGTTATCTGAACACTGAAGCTTTCTTT | CASSGYLNTEAFF
many | TRBJ1-5 | TRBV28 | TRBD1 | TGTGCCAGCAGTCCAACCCCCGGGACAGGGGGACGTCAGCCCCAGCATTTT | CASSPTPGTGGRQPQHF
few | TRBJ2-7 | TRBV12-3/TRBV12-4 | . | TGTGCCAGCAGCGAGACAGGTGTTGGGTCCTACGAGCAGTACTTC | CASSETGVGSYEQYF
few | TRBJ2-1 | TRBV20-1 | . | TGCAGTGCTCCCGGGACAATCTACAATGAGCAGTTCTTC | CSAPGTIYNEQFF
. | TRBJ2-7 | TRBV12-5 | . | TGTGCTAGTGGTGGCGGGACAACTTACGAGCAGTACTTC | CASGGGTTYEQYF
. | TRBJ2-3 | TRBV15 | . | TGTGCCACCAGCAGAGGCGGGGATACGCAGTATTTT | CATSRGGDTQYF
. | TRBJ2-7 | TRBV28 | . | TGTGCCAGCACCCCCCGCAGGACAGAGACCTACGAGCAGTACTTC | CASTPRRTETYEQYF
. | TRBJ2-1 | TRBV5-6 | . | TGTGCCAGCAGCCCCGGGACTGACTTCAATGAGCAGTTCTTC | CASSPGTDFNEQFF
few | TRBJ1-4 | TRBV9 | . | TGTGCCAGCAGCGTAGGCGGGGTACAGGAAAAACTGTTTTTT | CASSVGGVQEKLFF
. | TRBJ2-7 | TRBV20-1 | . | TGCAGTGCTAGGATCGACAGCTACGAGCAGTACTTC | CSARIDSYEQYF
many | TRBJ2-1 | TRBV12-3/TRBV12-4 | TRBD2 | TGTGCCATTTCTGAACTAGCGGGGGGCAATGAGCAGTTCTTC | CAISELAGGNEQFF
few | TRBJ2-1 | TRBV7-3 | . | TGTGCCAGCAGGGAACCGGGGTCTGGGAATGAGCAGTTCTTC | CASREPGSGNEQFF
. | TRBJ2-5 | TRBV20-1 | TRBD1 | TGCAGTGCTGTACCTTACGAGGGGGCCCAAGAGACCCAGTACTTC | CSAVPYEGAQETQYF
. | TRBJ2-7 | TRBV7-9 | TRBD1 | TGTGCCAGCAGGACCCCGGGACAGAGCTACGAGCAGTACTTC | CASRTPGQSYEQYF
. | TRBJ1-1 | TRBV30 | . | TGTGCCTGGATCCCTCAGGGTGACACTGAAGCTTTCTTT | CAWIPQGDTEAFF
many | TRBJ2-5 | TRBV29-1 | TRBD2 | TGCAGCGTCGAATCTTTACTAGCGGGAGCCCAAGAGACCCAGTACTTC | CSVESLLAGAQETQYF
many | TRBJ2-7 | TRBV28 | . | TGTGCCAGCAGTTTGTTCGGGTACTCCTACGAGCAGTACTTC | CASSLFGYSYEQYF
many | TRBJ2-5 | TRBV12-3/TRBV12-4 | . | TGTGCCAGCAGCGGTGTACCCAGCGAGACCCAGTACTTC | CASSGVPSETQYF
many | TRBJ2-5 | TRBV7-2 | . | TGTGCCAGCAGCCGGGCCAACCTGGAGGAGACCCAGTACTTC | CASSRANLEETQYF
few | TRBJ2-1 | TRBV6-1 | TRBD2 | TGTGCCAGCAGCCATACTATAGCGGGGGCCGCCAATGAGCAGTTCTTC | CASSHTIAGAANEQFF
once | TRBJ1-1 | TRBV3-1 | . | TGTGCCAGCAGCCAAGATCCCGCCACTGAAGCTTTCTTT | CASSQDPATEAFF
. | TRBJ2-1 | TRBV6-4 | TRBD1 | TGTGCCAGCAGAGCAGGGGGTGTTTACAATGAGCAGTTCTTC | CASRAGGVYNEQFF
many | TRBJ2-1 | TRBV27 | TRBD2 | TGTGCCAGCAGCCCCGCTAGCGGGGGGTACCAGCAGTTCTTC | CASSPASGGYQQFF
. | TRBJ2-1 | TRBV7-3 | . | TGTGCCAGCAGCTTAACGAGTCAGACACACAATGAGCAGTTCTTC | CASSLTSQTHNEQFF
. | TRBJ2-3 | TRBV14 | . | TGTGCCAGCAGCTCATGGACGGGCACAGATACGCAGTATTTT | CASSSWTGTDTQYF